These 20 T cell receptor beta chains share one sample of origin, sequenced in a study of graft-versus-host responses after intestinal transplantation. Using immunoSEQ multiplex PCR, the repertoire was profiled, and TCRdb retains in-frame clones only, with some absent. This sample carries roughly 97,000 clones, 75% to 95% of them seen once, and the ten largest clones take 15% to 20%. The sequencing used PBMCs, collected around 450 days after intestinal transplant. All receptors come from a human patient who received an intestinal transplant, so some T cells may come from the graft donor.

CDR3 in amino acids: CASSYSRGGTSGYTF. The CDR3 DNA reads as TGTGCCAGCAGTTACTCGAGGGGGGGTACGAGCGGCTACACCTTC. The rearrangement uses TRBV6-6 and TRBJ1-2, with D tentatively TRBD1 (6 bases). CDR1 is MNHNY, CDR2 SVGAGI, per germline (reference sequence). This CDR3 contains 15 residues. Trimming pared 0 bases from V and 8 bases from J, leaving 16 bases between.

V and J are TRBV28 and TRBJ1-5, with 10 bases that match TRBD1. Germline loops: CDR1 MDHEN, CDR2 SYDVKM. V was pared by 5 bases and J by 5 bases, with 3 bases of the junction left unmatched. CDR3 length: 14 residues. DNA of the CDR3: TGTGCCAGCAGTCCAGGGACAGGGGATCAGCCCCAGCATTTT. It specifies CASSPGTGDQPQHF.

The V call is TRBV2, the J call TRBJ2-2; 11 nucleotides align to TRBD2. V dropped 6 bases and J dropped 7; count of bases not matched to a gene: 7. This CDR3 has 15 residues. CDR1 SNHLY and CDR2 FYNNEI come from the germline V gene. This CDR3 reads CASSPTSGGHGELFF. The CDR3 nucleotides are TGTGCCAGCAGCCCTACTAGCGGGGGTCACGGGGAGCTGTTTTTT.

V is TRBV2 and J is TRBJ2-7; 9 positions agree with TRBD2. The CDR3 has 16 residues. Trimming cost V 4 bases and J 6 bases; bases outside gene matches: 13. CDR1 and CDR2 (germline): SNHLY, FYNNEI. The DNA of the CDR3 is TGTGCCAGCAGTGTGGGTTTTGTAGCGGGGGCGTCCGAGCAGTACTTC. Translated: CASSVGFVAGASEQYF.

CDR3 sequence (DNA): TGCGCCAGCAGCTTTTTCTCCTCATGGACAGGGTCTGGAAACACCATATATTTT. It yields the protein CASSFFSSWTGSGNTIYF. The chain has TRBV5-1 and TRBJ1-3; 8 nucleotides match TRBD1. V lost 2 bases, J lost 1 base, and 11 bases stayed unmatched. Germline V CDR1 and CDR2: SGHRS, YFSETQ. The CDR3 is 18 residues long.

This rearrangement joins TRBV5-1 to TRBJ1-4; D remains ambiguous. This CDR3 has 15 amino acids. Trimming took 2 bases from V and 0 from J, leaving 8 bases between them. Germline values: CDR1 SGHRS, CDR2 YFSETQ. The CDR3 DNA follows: TGCGCCAGCAGCTTTCAGTCCTCAACTAATGAAAAACTGTTTTTT. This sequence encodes CASSFQSSTNEKLFF.

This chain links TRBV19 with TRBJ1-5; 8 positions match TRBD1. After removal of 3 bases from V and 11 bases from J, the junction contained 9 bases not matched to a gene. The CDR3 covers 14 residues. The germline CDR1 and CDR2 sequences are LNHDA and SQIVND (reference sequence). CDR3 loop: CASSIGQGIEAQHF. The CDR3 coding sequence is TGTGCCAGTAGTATTGGACAGGGTATTGAGGCCCAGCATTTT.

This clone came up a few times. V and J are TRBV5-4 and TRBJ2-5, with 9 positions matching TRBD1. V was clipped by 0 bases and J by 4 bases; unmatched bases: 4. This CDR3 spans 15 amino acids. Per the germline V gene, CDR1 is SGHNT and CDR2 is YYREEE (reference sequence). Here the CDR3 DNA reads TGTGCCAGCAGCTTGGTCGGGACAGGGTCAGAGACCCAGTACTTC. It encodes CASSLVGTGSETQYF.

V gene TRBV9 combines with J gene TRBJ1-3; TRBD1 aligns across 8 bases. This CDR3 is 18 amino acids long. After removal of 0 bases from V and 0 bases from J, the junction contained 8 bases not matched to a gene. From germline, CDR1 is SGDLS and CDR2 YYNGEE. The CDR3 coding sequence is TGTGCCAGCAGCGTAGGGTCAGGGGGCTTTTACTCTGGAAACACCATATATTTT. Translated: CASSVGSGGFYSGNTIYF.

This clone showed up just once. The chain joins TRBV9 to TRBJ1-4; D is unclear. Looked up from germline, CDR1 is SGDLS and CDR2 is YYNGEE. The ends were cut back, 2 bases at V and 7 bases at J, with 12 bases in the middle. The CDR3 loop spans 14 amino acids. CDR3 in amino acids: CASSVVGSGEKLFF. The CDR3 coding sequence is TGTGCCAGCAGCGTTGTAGGGAGCGGTGAAAAACTGTTTTTT.

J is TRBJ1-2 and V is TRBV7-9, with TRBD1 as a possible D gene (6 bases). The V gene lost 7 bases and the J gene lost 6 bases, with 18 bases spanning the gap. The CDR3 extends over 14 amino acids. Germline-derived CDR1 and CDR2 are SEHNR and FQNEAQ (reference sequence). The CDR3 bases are TGTGCCAGCAACCCCCAGGGGACAATACATGGCTACACCTTC. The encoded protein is CASNPQGTIHGYTF.

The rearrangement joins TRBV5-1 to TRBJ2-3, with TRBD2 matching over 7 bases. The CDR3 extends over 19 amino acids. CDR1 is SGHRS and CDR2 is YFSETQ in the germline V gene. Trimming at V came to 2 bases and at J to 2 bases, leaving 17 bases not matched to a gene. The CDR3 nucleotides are TGCGCCAGCAGCTTTCTGACTTCCGAAGGTGGGGGGGACACAGATACGCAGTATTTT. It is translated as CASSFLTSEGGGDTDTQYF.

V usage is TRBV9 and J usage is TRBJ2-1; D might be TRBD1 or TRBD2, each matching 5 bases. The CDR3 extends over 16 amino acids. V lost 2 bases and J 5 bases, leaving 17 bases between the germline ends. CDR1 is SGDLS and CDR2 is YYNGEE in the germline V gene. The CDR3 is CASSVGPTGPNNEQFF. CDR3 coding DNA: TGTGCCAGCAGCGTGGGCCCTACGGGGCCAAACAATGAGCAGTTCTTC.

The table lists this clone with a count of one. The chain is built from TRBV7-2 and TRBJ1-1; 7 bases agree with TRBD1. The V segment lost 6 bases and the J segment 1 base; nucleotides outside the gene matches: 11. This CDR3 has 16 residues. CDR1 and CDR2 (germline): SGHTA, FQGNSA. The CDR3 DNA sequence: TGTGCCAGCAGAGCCACAGGGGCGCAAAAGAACACTGAAGCTTTCTTT. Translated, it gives CASRATGAQKNTEAFF.

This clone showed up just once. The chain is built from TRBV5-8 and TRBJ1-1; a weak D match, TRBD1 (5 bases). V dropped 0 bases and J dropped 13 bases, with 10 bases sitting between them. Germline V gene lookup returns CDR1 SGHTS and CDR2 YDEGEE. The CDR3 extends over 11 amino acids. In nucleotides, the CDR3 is TGTGCCAGCAGCTTGGCCAGGGAGGTTTTCTTT. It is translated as CASSLAREVFF.

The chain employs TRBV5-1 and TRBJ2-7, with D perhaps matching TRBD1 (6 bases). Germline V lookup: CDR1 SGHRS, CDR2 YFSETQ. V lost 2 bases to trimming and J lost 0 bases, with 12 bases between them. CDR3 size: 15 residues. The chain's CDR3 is CASSFRYRDSYEQYF. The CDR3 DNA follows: TGCGCCAGCAGCTTCCGCTACAGGGACTCCTACGAGCAGTACTTC.

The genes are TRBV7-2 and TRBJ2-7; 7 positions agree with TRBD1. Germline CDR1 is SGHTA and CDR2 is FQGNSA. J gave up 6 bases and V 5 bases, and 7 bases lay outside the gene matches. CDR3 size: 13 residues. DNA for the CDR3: TGTGCCAGCAGCCGAGGGGGCCTGCGCGAGCAGTACTTC. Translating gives CASSRGGLREQYF.

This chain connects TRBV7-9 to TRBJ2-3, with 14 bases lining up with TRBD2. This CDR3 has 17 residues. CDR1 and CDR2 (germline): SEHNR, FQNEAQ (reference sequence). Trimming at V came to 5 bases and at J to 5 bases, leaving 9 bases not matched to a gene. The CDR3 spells CASSPGTSGGWRDTQYF. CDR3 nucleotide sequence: TGTGCCAGCAGCCCTGGGACTAGCGGGGGATGGCGAGATACGCAGTATTTT.

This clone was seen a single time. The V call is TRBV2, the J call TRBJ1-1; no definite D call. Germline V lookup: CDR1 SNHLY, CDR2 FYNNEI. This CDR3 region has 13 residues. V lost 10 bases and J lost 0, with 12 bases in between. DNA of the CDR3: TGTGCCAAGACCCAAGGGATGAACACTGAAGCTTTCTTT. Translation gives CAKTQGMNTEAFF.

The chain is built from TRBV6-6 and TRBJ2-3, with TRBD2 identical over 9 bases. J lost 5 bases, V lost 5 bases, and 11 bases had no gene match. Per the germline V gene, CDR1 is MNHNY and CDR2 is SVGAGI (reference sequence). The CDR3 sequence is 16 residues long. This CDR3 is CASSPTRLAVGDTQYF. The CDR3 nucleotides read TGTGCCAGCAGTCCCACGAGACTAGCGGTGGGAGATACGCAGTATTTT.